This TCR beta chain was sequenced for a study of blood T cell repertoires in COVID-19. At the level of the study: Acute and convalescent COVID-19 specimens originated in the United States, Italy and Spain. The cDNA or gDNA used as material had been derived from T cells, B-cell-depleted T cells, or PBMCs.

Authors' processing steps: Quantification of nucleated cells was approximated via reference gene primer amplification. Libraries were prepared by immunoSEQ multiplex PCR; TCRdb keeps only in-frame clonotypes and omits some of them. That table is the source of V, J and clone size, and D and trimming were worked out from the DNA. This table has about 120,000 clones, 87% appearing once. The ends lost 4 bases at V and 4 bases at J; junction bases unmatched: 9. The CDR3 covers 16 residues. CDR1 is SGDLS and CDR2 is YYNGEE in the germline V gene. The TCR was taken from a woman between 45 and 65 years old with acute or convalescent COVID-19. V gene TRBV9 combines with J gene TRBJ1-3, with 9 bases identical to TRBD1. The sample consisted of peripheral blood. The CDR3 nucleotides are TGTGCCAGCAGCACCACAGGGGGCGCAACCGGAAACACCATATATTTT. Translation gives CASSTTGGATGNTIYF.